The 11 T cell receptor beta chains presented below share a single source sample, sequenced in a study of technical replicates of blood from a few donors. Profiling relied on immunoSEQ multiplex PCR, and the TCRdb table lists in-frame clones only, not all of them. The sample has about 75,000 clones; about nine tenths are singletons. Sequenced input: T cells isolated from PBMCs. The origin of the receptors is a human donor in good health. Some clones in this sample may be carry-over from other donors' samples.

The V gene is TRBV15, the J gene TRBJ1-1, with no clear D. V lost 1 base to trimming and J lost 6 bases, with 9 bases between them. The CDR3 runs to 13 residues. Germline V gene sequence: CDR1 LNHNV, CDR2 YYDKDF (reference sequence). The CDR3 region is CATSRAATAEAFF. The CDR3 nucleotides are TGTGCCACCAGCAGAGCCGCAACAGCTGAAGCTTTCTTT.

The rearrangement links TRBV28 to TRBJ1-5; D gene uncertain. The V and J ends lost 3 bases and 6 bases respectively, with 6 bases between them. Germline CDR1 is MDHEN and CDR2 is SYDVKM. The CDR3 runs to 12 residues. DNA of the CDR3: TGTGCCAGCAGTTTCGCGGTTCAGCCCCAGCATTTT. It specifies CASSFAVQPQHF.

In DNA, the CDR3 is TGCGCCAGCAGCTTATCGAGACAGGGCTTTCGCGGGATGGATACGCAGTATTTT. Encoded protein: CASSLSRQGFRGMDTQYF. This chain uses TRBV5-1 with TRBJ2-3; D is perhaps TRBD1 (7 bases). Germline V gene data show CDR1 as SGHRS and CDR2 as YFSETQ. CDR3 length: 18 amino acids. V lost 2 bases to trimming and J lost 6 bases, with 25 bases between them.

The CDR3 reads CASSVAEGANYGYTF. CDR3 bases: TGTGCCAGCAGCGTAGCGGAGGGAGCTAACTATGGCTACACCTTC. The rearrangement joins TRBV9 to TRBJ1-2; unclear D gene. From germline, CDR1 is SGDLS and CDR2 YYNGEE. The CDR3 is made up of 15 amino acids. V was clipped by 0 bases and J by 0 bases, with 9 bases between them.

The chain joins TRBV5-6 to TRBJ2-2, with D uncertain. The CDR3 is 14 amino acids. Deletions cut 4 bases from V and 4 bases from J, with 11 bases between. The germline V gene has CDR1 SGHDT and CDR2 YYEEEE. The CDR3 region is CASSLNGITGELFF. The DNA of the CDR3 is TGTGCCAGCAGCCTAAACGGTATCACCGGGGAGCTGTTTTTT.

CDR3 nucleotides: TGTGCCAGCAGCTTGGGGACAGGGATCGGCTACGAGCAGTACTTC. This codes for CASSLGTGIGYEQYF. V and J are TRBV5-4 and TRBJ2-7; 8 nucleotides match TRBD1. CDR1 and CDR2 from the germline V gene are SGHNT and YYREEE (reference sequence). This CDR3 is built from 15 residues. Losses at the gene ends were 0 bases for V and 3 bases for J; bases not matched to a gene: 5.

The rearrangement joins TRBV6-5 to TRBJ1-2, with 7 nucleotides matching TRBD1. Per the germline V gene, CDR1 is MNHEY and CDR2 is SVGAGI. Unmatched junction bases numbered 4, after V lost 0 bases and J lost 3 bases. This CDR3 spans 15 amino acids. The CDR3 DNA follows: TGTGCCAGCAGTTACTCGAACAGGGGAGACTATGGCTACACCTTC. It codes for CASSYSNRGDYGYTF.

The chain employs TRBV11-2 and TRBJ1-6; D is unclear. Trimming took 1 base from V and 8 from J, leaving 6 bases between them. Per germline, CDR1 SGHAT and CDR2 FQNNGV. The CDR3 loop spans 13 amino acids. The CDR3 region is CASSLGPDSPLHF. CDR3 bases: TGTGCCAGCAGCTTAGGTCCGGATTCACCCCTCCACTTT.

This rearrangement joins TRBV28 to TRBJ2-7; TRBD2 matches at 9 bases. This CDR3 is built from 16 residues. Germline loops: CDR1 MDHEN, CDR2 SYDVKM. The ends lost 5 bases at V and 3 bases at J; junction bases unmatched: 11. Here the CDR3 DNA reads TGTGCCAGCAGTCCGCCGAGACTAGCGGCAAACTACGAGCAGTACTTC. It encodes CASSPPRLAANYEQYF.

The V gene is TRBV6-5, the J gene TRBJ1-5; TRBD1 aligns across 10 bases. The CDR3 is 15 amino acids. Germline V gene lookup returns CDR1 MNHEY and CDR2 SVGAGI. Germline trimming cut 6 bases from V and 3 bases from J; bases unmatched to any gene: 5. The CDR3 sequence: CASSRGQGINQPQHF. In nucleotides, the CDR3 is TGTGCCAGCAGCCGGGGACAGGGGATCAATCAGCCCCAGCATTTT.

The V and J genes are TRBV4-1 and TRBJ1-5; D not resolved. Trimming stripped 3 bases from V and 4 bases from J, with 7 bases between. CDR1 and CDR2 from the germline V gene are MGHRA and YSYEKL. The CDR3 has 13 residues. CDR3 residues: CASSHQKNQPQHF. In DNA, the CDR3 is TGCGCCAGCAGCCACCAGAAGAATCAGCCCCAGCATTTT.